A single sample is the source of the 10 T cell receptor beta chains below, sequenced in a study of blood T cell repertoires in COVID-19. TCRdb's table, derived via immunoSEQ multiplex PCR, lists solely in-frame clones and lacks some. Seen here are approximately 240,000 clones, around nine tenths observed once, and the top ten hold roughly 12%. Sequencing was carried out using peripheral blood. The receptors here all came from a woman aged 18-35 years who had recovered from COVID-19.

The chain is built from TRBV4-1 and TRBJ1-4, with 9 bases lining up with TRBD1. Germline values: CDR1 MGHRA, CDR2 YSYEKL. J lost 0 bases, V lost 3 bases, and 8 bases had no gene match. The CDR3 consists of 18 residues. CDR3 loop: CASSHRQGEKATNEKLFF. The CDR3 nucleotides read TGCGCCAGCAGCCACAGACAGGGGGAGAAAGCAACTAATGAAAAACTGTTTTTT.

V is TRBV7-9 and J is TRBJ1-1; tentative D call: TRBD1 (6 bases). This CDR3 comprises 14 residues. The germline CDR1 and CDR2 sequences are SEHNR and FQNEAQ (reference sequence). Trimming pared 4 bases from V and 6 bases from J, leaving 15 bases between. CDR3 bases: TGTGCCAGCAGCTCGACAGGTGAGGGGGCTGAAGCTTTCTTT. This sequence encodes CASSSTGEGAEAFF.

This rearrangement joins TRBV6-2 or TRBV6-3 to TRBJ1-1; maybe TRBD1 (5 bases). V was pared by 4 bases and J by 7 bases, with 10 bases between. Germline V gene sequence: CDR1 MNHEY, CDR2 SVGEGT. This CDR3 contains 12 residues. In DNA, the CDR3 is TGTGCCAGCAGTTGGGAGGGGCGTGAAGCTTTCTTT. Amino acid sequence: CASSWEGREAFF.

This clone was seen a few times. The rearrangement joins TRBV20-1 to TRBJ1-2, with D maybe TRBD1 (5 bases). Germline-derived CDR1 and CDR2 are DFQATT and SNEGSKA (reference sequence). Trimming cost V 6 bases and J 6 bases, with 11 bases left between them. This CDR3 is 11 amino acids long. Here the CDR3 reads CSALGEDGYTF. The CDR3 nucleotides read TGCAGTGCCTTGGGGGAGGATGGCTACACCTTC.

The chain couples TRBV18 to TRBJ1-3; D might be TRBD1 (5 bases). The CDR3 runs to 16 residues. V lost 3 bases and J lost 1, with 13 bases in between. CDR1 KGHSH and CDR2 LQKENI come from the germline V gene. CDR3 region: CASSPTVKGSGNTIYF. Here the CDR3 DNA reads TGTGCCAGCTCACCGACTGTTAAGGGGTCTGGAAACACCATATATTTT.

The chain has TRBV3-1 (or the pseudogene TRBV3-2) and TRBJ2-1; 11 nucleotides match TRBD1. CDR3 length equals 14 residues. Germline V CDR1 and CDR2: LGHDT, YNNKEL (reference sequence). The trim removed 4 bases at V and 7 bases at J, leaving 3 bases unmatched. This CDR3 is CASSLRDRGNEQFF. CDR3 nucleotide sequence: TGTGCCAGCAGCCTCCGGGACAGGGGGAATGAGCAGTTCTTC.

This rearrangement joins TRBV4-1 to TRBJ2-7; 9 nucleotides line up with TRBD2. The junction had 5 bases not matched to a gene; V was cut back by 3 bases and J by 5 bases. Germline V CDR1 and CDR2: MGHRA, YSYEKL. The CDR3 totals 14 residues. CDR3 amino acids: CASSHGGRADEQYF. The CDR3 DNA sequence: TGCGCCAGCAGCCACGGCGGGAGGGCCGACGAGCAGTACTTC.

The rearrangement links TRBV7-2 to TRBJ2-7, with D tentatively TRBD2 (6 bases). CDR3 length equals 15 residues. The germline V gene has CDR1 SGHTA and CDR2 FQGNSA. V gave up 5 bases and J gave up 1 base, with 15 bases separating them. The CDR3 protein is CASSPRVAASYEQYF. CDR3 nucleotides: TGTGCCAGCAGCCCACGAGTAGCGGCATCCTACGAGCAGTACTTC.

This chain joins TRBV7-9 and TRBJ1-2; D is ambiguous. Trimming stripped 5 bases from V and 5 bases from J, with 15 bases between. CDR1 is SEHNR, CDR2 FQNEAQ, per germline (reference sequence). This CDR3 comprises 14 residues. CDR3 region: CASSRGGVKYGYTF. CDR3 sequence (DNA): TGTGCCAGCAGCCGGGGTGGCGTGAAGTATGGCTACACCTTC.

The CDR3 reads CASSLTGSHGYTF. The CDR3 nucleotides read TGTGCCAGCAGTTTAACAGGGTCCCATGGCTACACCTTC. The chain has TRBV27 and TRBJ1-2, with D possibly TRBD1 on 6 matching bases. CDR1 is MNHEY, CDR2 SMNVEV, per germline (reference sequence). There are 13 residues in the CDR3. Trimming shortened V by 2 bases and J by 6 bases, and 10 bases separated the two germline ends.